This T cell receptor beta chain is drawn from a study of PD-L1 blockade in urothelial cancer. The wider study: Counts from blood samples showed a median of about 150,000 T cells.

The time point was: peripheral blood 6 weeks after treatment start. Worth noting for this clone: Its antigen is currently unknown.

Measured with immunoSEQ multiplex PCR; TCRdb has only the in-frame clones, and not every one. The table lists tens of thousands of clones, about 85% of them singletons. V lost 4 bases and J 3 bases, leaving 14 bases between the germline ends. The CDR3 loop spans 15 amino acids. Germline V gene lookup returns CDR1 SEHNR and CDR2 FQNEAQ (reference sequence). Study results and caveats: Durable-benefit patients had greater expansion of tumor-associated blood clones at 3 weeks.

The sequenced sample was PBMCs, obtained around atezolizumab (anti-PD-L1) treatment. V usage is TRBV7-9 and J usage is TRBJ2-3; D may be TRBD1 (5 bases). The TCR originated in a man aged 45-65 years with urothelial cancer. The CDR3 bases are TGTGCCAGCAGCTCCGCAGGGTTGTTAACAGATACGCAGTATTTT. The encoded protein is CASSSAGLLTDTQYF.